The 28 T cell receptor beta chains in this list originate from one sample, sequenced in a study of T cell responses to AZD1222 COVID-19 vaccine. Measured with immunoSEQ multiplex PCR; TCRdb has only the in-frame clones, and not every one. This table has tens of thousands of clones, 85% to 90% appearing once. Sequenced material: peripheral blood, taken on day 0 of MenACWY control vaccination. These receptors all come from an adult in good health.

The chain uses TRBV2 and TRBJ1-3; a possible D gene is TRBD1 (6 bases). Trimming left V 1 base short and J 4 bases short, with 11 bases between. The V gene's germline CDR1 is SNHLY and CDR2 FYNNEI. The CDR3 length is 15 residues. The chain's CDR3 is CASSEGSGAGNTIYF. CDR3 DNA sequence: TGTGCCAGCAGTGAAGGTTCAGGGGCGGGAAACACCATATATTTT.

The chain uses TRBV21-1 and TRBJ2-6; the table's D call, TRBD2, has no DNA check behind it. TRBV21-1 is a pseudogene. This CDR3 contains 16 residues. Here the CDR3 reads CASSKHTGSGANVLTF. The CDR3 nucleotides are TGTGCCAGCAGCAAACACACGGGGTCTGGGGCCAACGTCCTGACTTTC.

This clone is a singleton in its sample. The chain has TRBV11-2 and TRBJ1-1; possibly TRBD1 for D (5 bases). The germline gives CDR1 SGHAT, CDR2 FQNNGV. The CDR3 is made up of 14 amino acids. V dropped 3 bases and J dropped 3 bases, with 11 bases sitting between them. CDR3 region: CASSFGGLDTEAFF. CDR3 sequence (DNA): TGTGCCAGCAGCTTCGGGGGTTTGGACACTGAAGCTTTCTTT.

The chain is built from TRBV5-1 and TRBJ1-3; D uncertain. Trimming removed 7 bases from V and 0 bases from J, with 17 bases in between. Germline V CDR1 and CDR2: SGHRS, YFSETQ. CDR3 length: 16 amino acids. The CDR3 is CASGVSGSRSGNTIYF. The CDR3 bases are TGCGCCAGCGGCGTTTCGGGGTCGCGCTCTGGAAACACCATATATTTT.

This clone was seen a few times. The V gene is TRBV5-5, the J gene TRBJ2-7; tentatively, D is TRBD1 (6 bases). This CDR3 has 14 amino acids. Trimming shortened V by 4 bases and J by 0 bases, and 11 bases separated the two germline ends. Per germline, CDR1 SGHKS and CDR2 YYEKEE (reference sequence). The CDR3 DNA sequence: TGTGCCAGCAGCACGGGACAATACTCCTACGAGCAGTACTTC. Protein: CASSTGQYSYEQYF.

The CDR3 nucleotides are TGTGCCAGCAGTACGTTACAGGGCGGGGATGGCTACACCTTC. Translating it yields CASSTLQGGDGYTF. The chain has TRBV28 and TRBJ1-2, with a tentative D call TRBD1 (6 bases). V was pared by 5 bases and J by 6 bases, with 16 bases between. Germline V gene sequence: CDR1 MDHEN, CDR2 SYDVKM. This CDR3 is 14 amino acids long.

This chain joins TRBV4-2 and TRBJ1-2; D is undetermined. Germline loops: CDR1 LGHNA, CDR2 YNFKEQ. Trimming removed 4 bases from V and 1 base from J, with 13 bases in between. This CDR3 has 15 amino acids. The CDR3 DNA reads TGTGCCAGCAGCCCCGAAGCAGTACTTAACTATGGCTACACCTTC. It is translated as CASSPEAVLNYGYTF.

The genes are TRBV7-9 and TRBJ1-2, with D possibly matching TRBD1 (6 bases). Germline V gene data show CDR1 as SEHNR and CDR2 as FQNEAQ (reference sequence). The CDR3 has 18 residues. Deletions cut 1 base from V and 8 bases from J, with 26 bases between. CDR3 DNA sequence: TGTGCCAGCAGCTTAGACCCTTTGAACAGGGAGGACGCGGACGGCTACACCTTC. Protein sequence: CASSLDPLNREDADGYTF.

The CDR3 loop reads CASSHMGGEETQYF. The DNA of the CDR3 is TGTGCCAGCAGCCACATGGGAGGGGAGGAGACCCAGTACTTC. The J gene is TRBJ2-5, the V gene TRBV4-2; 7 positions agree with TRBD2. Unmatched junction bases numbered 6, after V lost 3 bases and J lost 5 bases. CDR1 is LGHNA and CDR2 is YNFKEQ in the germline V gene. CDR3 size: 14 residues.

In its sample, this clone was seen once. The chain couples TRBV14 to TRBJ1-2; D not resolved. The germline V gene has CDR1 SGHDN and CDR2 FVKESK. CDR3 length: 12 residues. V shed 5 bases and J shed 2 bases, with 6 bases lying between them. The CDR3 DNA follows: TGTGCCAGCAGCGCGGGGAACTATGGCTACACCTTC. This codes for CASSAGNYGYTF.

V is TRBV4-3 and J is TRBJ1-2; TRBD1 agrees at 8 bases. V dropped 4 bases and J dropped 4; count of bases not matched to a gene: 2. Germline V lookup: CDR1 LGHNA, CDR2 YSLEER. The CDR3 covers 13 residues. CDR3: CASSPDRGYGYTF. CDR3 bases: TGCGCCAGCAGCCCCGACAGGGGCTATGGCTACACCTTC.

The rearrangement joins TRBV28 to TRBJ2-7; 9 positions agree with TRBD1. J lost 6 bases, V lost 6 bases, and 9 bases had no gene match. The germline V gene has CDR1 MDHEN and CDR2 SYDVKM. The CDR3 totals 14 residues. In nucleotides, the CDR3 is TGTGCCAGCAGCAACCCGGGACAGGGAACCGAGCAGTACTTC. Its translation is CASSNPGQGTEQYF.

The chain couples TRBV3-1 (or the pseudogene TRBV3-2) to TRBJ1-6; possibly TRBD1 for D (6 bases). V was clipped by 1 base and J by 4 bases, with 14 bases between them. This CDR3 is built from 17 residues. CDR1 is LGHDT, CDR2 YNNKEL, per germline (reference sequence). The CDR3 is CASSQAGGGGYNSPLHF. Here the CDR3 DNA reads TGTGCCAGCAGCCAAGCTGGGGGCGGGGGGTATAATTCACCCCTCCACTTT.

The chain combines TRBV5-4 with TRBJ1-1, with D unresolved. The germline V and J ends were trimmed by 7 bases and 7 bases, with 11 bases remaining between them. Germline CDR1 and CDR2: SGHNT and YYREEE (reference sequence). The CDR3 sequence is 11 residues long. The CDR3 nucleotides read TGTGCCAGCGGTGCAGGATTTGAAGCTTTCTTT. Translating it yields CASGAGFEAFF.

This clone came up a few times. This chain connects TRBV14 to TRBJ1-3; 7 bases align to TRBD1. V shed 1 base and J 0 bases; nucleotides not matched to a gene: 0. Germline V lookup: CDR1 SGHDN, CDR2 FVKESK. The CDR3 contains 15 residues. CDR3 sequence reads: CASSQAGGSGNTIYF. The CDR3 DNA reads TGTGCCAGCAGCCAAGCAGGGGGCTCTGGAAACACCATATATTTT.

This clone was recorded once. The chain employs TRBV3-1 (or the pseudogene TRBV3-2) and TRBJ2-7; tentative D call: TRBD1 (5 bases). The germline V and J ends were trimmed by 1 base and 6 bases, with 13 bases remaining between them. The CDR3 spans 14 residues. Germline CDR1 and CDR2: LGHDT and YNNKEL (reference sequence). The CDR3 is CASSQGGRDGEQYF. The CDR3 DNA reads as TGTGCCAGCAGCCAAGGGGGCAGGGATGGCGAGCAGTACTTC.

V and J are TRBV7-9 and TRBJ1-1, with D tentatively TRBD1 (5 bases). The V gene's germline CDR1 is SEHNR and CDR2 FQNEAQ (reference sequence). Trimming took off 6 bases at V and 7 bases at J, with 18 bases between the two ends. The CDR3 length is 14 residues. CDR3 region: CASRRMGDRNEAFF. The DNA for the CDR3 is TGTGCCAGCAGAAGAATGGGGGACCGGAATGAAGCTTTCTTT.

V is TRBV6-2 or TRBV6-3 and J is TRBJ1-2; TRBD1 agrees at 9 bases. Per germline, CDR1 MNHEY and CDR2 SVGEGT. V was pared by 6 bases and J by 7 bases, with 3 bases of the junction left unmatched. CDR3 length equals 12 residues. Here the CDR3 reads CASSPDRGGYTF. The DNA of the CDR3 is TGTGCCAGCAGCCCGGACAGGGGTGGCTACACCTTC.

This chain links TRBV28 with TRBJ2-2; D is uncertain. The CDR3 contains 14 residues. V shed 6 bases and J shed 0 bases, with 8 bases lying between them. In germline, CDR1 is MDHEN, CDR2 SYDVKM. The chain's CDR3 is CASSLSSNTGELFF. CDR3 nucleotide sequence: TGTGCCAGCAGCCTATCGTCGAACACCGGGGAGCTGTTTTTT.

The chain has TRBV5-1 and TRBJ2-2; TRBD2 might be the D (6 bases). Germline values: CDR1 SGHRS, CDR2 YFSETQ. The CDR3 length is 15 residues. Trimming removed 4 bases at V and 2 bases at J, with 12 bases between. The CDR3 reads CASSLGTLNTGELFF. Written as DNA, the CDR3 is TGCGCCAGCAGCCTCGGGACTTTAAACACCGGGGAGCTGTTTTTT. The variable domain in full, with the rest retrieved from reference TRBV5-1 and TRBJ2-2, is KAGVTQTPRYLIKTRGQQVTLSCSPISGHRSVSWYQQTPGQGLQFLFEYFSETQRNKGNFPGRFSGRQFSNSRSEMNVSTLELGDSALYLCASSLGTLNTGELFFGEGSRLTVL.

This clone was counted only a few times. The chain couples TRBV20-1 to TRBJ2-7; perhaps TRBD1 as D (6 bases). The CDR3 contains 11 residues. The V end lost 5 bases, the J end lost 6 bases, and 11 bases lay between the germline ends. Germline CDR1 is DFQATT and CDR2 is SNEGSKA (reference sequence). CDR3 in DNA: TGCAGTGCTTTCCAGGGGCTCGAGCAGTACTTC. Protein product: CSAFQGLEQYF.

This clone was counted a single time. This chain links TRBV27 with TRBJ1-1; D gene ambiguous. The germline V and J ends were trimmed by 6 bases and 4 bases, with 6 bases remaining between them. The CDR3 extends over 11 amino acids. Germline lookup yields CDR1 MNHEY and CDR2 SMNVEV (reference sequence). DNA of the CDR3: TGTGCCAGCAGACTGGGCACTGAAGCTTTCTTT. Protein: CASRLGTEAFF.

The chain joins TRBV4-2 to TRBJ2-2; 10 nucleotides match TRBD1. CDR1 and CDR2 (germline): LGHNA, YNFKEQ. Losses at the gene ends were 4 bases for V and 7 bases for J; bases not matched to a gene: 9. This CDR3 is 16 amino acids long. Here the CDR3 DNA reads TGTGCCAGCAGCCGAGATAGACAGGGGGCGTTCGGGGAGCTGTTTTTT. This encodes CASSRDRQGAFGELFF.

This clone was seen once. The chain recombines TRBV4-3 with TRBJ1-3; no definite D call. The V gene's germline CDR1 is LGHNA and CDR2 YSLEER. The CDR3 totals 17 residues. V lost 1 base and J 2 bases, leaving 15 bases between the germline ends. CDR3 bases: TGCGCCAGCAGCCAAGTAGCCCCTGGGCAGGCTGGAAACACCATATATTTT. It encodes CASSQVAPGQAGNTIYF.

The chain uses TRBV5-1 and TRBJ1-4; the match to TRBD1 covers 12 bases. Trimming took 8 bases from V and 7 from J; bases not matched to a gene: 12. The CDR3 has 16 amino acids. Germline CDR1 and CDR2: SGHRS and YFSETQ. This CDR3 is CASTPGQGADFEKLFF. In DNA, the CDR3 is TGCGCCAGTACCCCGGGACAGGGGGCTGATTTTGAAAAACTGTTTTTT.

V is TRBV12-3 or TRBV12-4 and J is TRBJ1-2; the D is unclear. The germline V and J ends were trimmed by 1 base and 8 bases, with 11 bases remaining between them. CDR3 length: 13 amino acids. The CDR3 loop is CASSLVPSGGYTF. The CDR3 DNA reads TGTGCCAGCAGTTTAGTGCCTTCCGGGGGCTACACCTTC.

The chain combines TRBV7-3 with TRBJ2-1; maybe TRBD1 (5 bases). Germline values: CDR1 SGHTA, CDR2 FQGTGA. Deletions cut 5 bases from V and 5 bases from J, with 10 bases between. This CDR3 has 13 amino acids. The CDR3 region is CASSPRRDNEQFF. The CDR3 region has the DNA TGTGCCAGCAGCCCCCGCAGGGACAATGAGCAGTTCTTC.

The V call is TRBV5-6, the J call TRBJ1-2; 7 bases align to TRBD1. CDR1 is SGHDT, CDR2 YYEEEE, per germline. The CDR3 consists of 14 residues. J gave up 8 bases and V 1 base, and 8 bases lay outside the gene matches. The CDR3 is CASSLQGGAKGYTF. In nucleotides, the CDR3 is TGTGCCAGCAGCTTGCAAGGGGGCGCGAAGGGCTACACCTTC. The variable domain in full, completed from reference TRBV5-6 and TRBJ1-2, reads DAGVTQSPTHLIKTRGQQVTLRCSPKSGHDTVSWYQQALGQGPQFIFQYYEEEERQRGNFPDRFSGHQFPNYSSELNVNALLLGDSALYLCASSLQGGAKGYTFGSGTRLTVV.